The source of this TCR beta chain is a study of cytomegalovirus exposure and HLA in healthy donors. Study results and caveats: The study reported that TCR beta sequences accurately predicted HLA-A and HLA-B alleles in most subjects.

In the case of this clone: Its antigen is currently unknown.

This CDR3 is built from 14 residues. With 4 bases clipped from V and 4 bases from J, the junction kept 7 bases outside the gene matches. Germline CDR1 is SGHRS and CDR2 is YFSETQ. Vbeta (60) and Jbeta (13) primers were used in the PCR. The table came from immunoSEQ multiplex PCR; TCRdb's copy has only in-frame clones and leaves some out. Of about 140,000 clones detected, over 65% appear once; the ten largest clones hold 1.5%. The sequencing input was PBMCs. This TCR derives from a middle-aged man in good health and CMV-seronegative. The V call is TRBV5-1, the J call TRBJ1-2, with 7 bases fitting TRBD1. The CDR3 region is CASSDRDRTYGYTF. As DNA, the CDR3 is TGCGCCAGCAGCGACCGGGACAGAACCTATGGCTACACCTTC.